Below are 9 T cell receptor beta chains sequenced from a single sample in a study of blood T cell repertoires in COVID-19. Clones were read by immunoSEQ multiplex PCR, and TCRdb kept only the in-frame ones, dropping some. The sample records 150,000 or so clones, approximately 84% being singletons. Sequencing used peripheral blood. Receptor source: a woman aged 55-69 years with acute or convalescent COVID-19.

The CDR3 region is CASSLVFLGLQGYETQYF. CDR3 in DNA: TGTGCCAGCAGTTTAGTGTTTCTGGGCTTACAGGGGTATGAGACCCAGTACTTC. The chain uses TRBV28 and TRBJ2-5, with TRBD1 matching 7 bases. The CDR3 extends over 18 amino acids. CDR1 is MDHEN, CDR2 SYDVKM, per germline. With 2 bases clipped from V and 5 bases from J, the junction kept 17 bases outside the gene matches. The complete variable domain, with remaining parts taken from reference TRBV28 and TRBJ2-5, reads DVKVTQSSRYLVKRTGEKVFLECVQDMDHENMFWYRQDPGLGLRLIYFSYDVKMKEKGDIPEGYSVSREKKERFSLILESASTNQTSMYLCASSLVFLGLQGYETQYFGPGTRLLVL.

J is TRBJ2-2 and V is TRBV9; 9 bases match TRBD1. Germline loops: CDR1 SGDLS, CDR2 YYNGEE. V was pared by 6 bases and J by 4 bases, with 7 bases of the junction left unmatched. The CDR3 covers 15 residues. The CDR3 DNA reads as TGTGCCAGCACCATCGGACAGGGGACCACCGGGGAGCTGTTTTTT. Amino acid sequence: CASTIGQGTTGELFF.

The chain recombines TRBV18 with TRBJ1-2; unclear D gene. Germline V gives CDR1 KGHSH, CDR2 LQKENI. V gave up 2 bases and J gave up 4 bases, with 14 bases separating them. This CDR3 spans 15 amino acids. This CDR3 is CASSPDAVVGYGYTF. DNA for the CDR3: TGTGCCAGCTCACCAGATGCGGTAGTCGGCTATGGCTACACCTTC.

This chain uses TRBV18 with TRBJ2-7, with a possible D match to TRBD2 (5 bases). V lost 9 bases and J lost 3, with 30 bases in between. The CDR3 spans 18 residues. CDR1 and CDR2 from the germline V gene are KGHSH and LQKENI. The CDR3 nucleotides read TGTGCCAGTTCCCTAGCAGTGGCTAGCCTCGGAAATATCTACGAGCAGTACTTC. Its translation is CASSLAVASLGNIYEQYF.

The V gene is TRBV12-3 or TRBV12-4, the J gene TRBJ1-2; D perhaps matches TRBD1 (5 bases). Trimming removed 5 bases at V and 5 bases at J, with 12 bases between. The CDR3 covers 13 residues. The CDR3 loop is CASSPGGGYGYTF. DNA for the CDR3: TGTGCCAGCAGTCCTGGGGGGGGATATGGCTACACCTTC.

The chain carries TRBV19 and TRBJ1-2; D remains unclear. The CDR3 has 13 amino acids. The germline CDR1 and CDR2 sequences are LNHDA and SQIVND (reference sequence). V lost 7 bases, J lost 1 base, and 10 bases lay in between. The CDR3 sequence is CASTGGLNYGYTF. The CDR3 DNA sequence: TGTGCCAGTACGGGCGGACTTAACTATGGCTACACCTTC.

The chain links TRBV5-5 to TRBJ2-1, with TRBD2 matching 10 bases. V lost 0 bases to trimming and J lost 3 bases; unmatched junction nucleotides: 3. This CDR3 contains 16 residues. Germline V gene lookup returns CDR1 SGHKS and CDR2 YYEKEE (reference sequence). The CDR3 DNA follows: TGTGCCAGCAGCTTGGAGGCTAGCGGGAGCTACAATGAGCAGTTCTTC. Translation gives CASSLEASGSYNEQFF.

Details on this clone: Its ends do not fully match the called genes, so a read error is possible. The chain employs TRBV11-2 and TRBJ1-2; D is undetermined. CDR1 is SGHAT, CDR2 FQNNGV, per germline. The CDR3 covers 12 residues. This chain's CDR3 is CASSLDRGERLF. The CDR3 DNA sequence: TGTGCCAGCAGCTTAGATCGTGGAGAGCGCCTATTC.

The chain employs TRBV29-1 and TRBJ1-2; D is uncertain. V lost 3 bases, J lost 5 bases, and 22 bases lay in between. The CDR3 length is 16 residues. Germline V gene data show CDR1 as SQVTM and CDR2 as ANQGSEA. CDR3 protein: CSVDRGASRSDYGYTF. The CDR3 nucleotides read TGCAGCGTTGATAGAGGAGCGTCCCGATCCGATTATGGCTACACCTTC.